Listed here are 13 T cell receptor beta chains from one sample, sequenced in a study of T cell responses to AZD1222 COVID-19 vaccine. Repertoires were generated with immunoSEQ multiplex PCR, while TCRdb's copy carries only in-frame clones and drops some. The sample holds roughly 120,000 clones; approximately 85% are singletons and the top ten take just under 4.5%. This specimen was peripheral blood, taken 28 days after the second AZD1222 dose. The receptors originated from an adult who received the AZD1222 COVID-19 vaccine.

The rearrangement joins TRBV5-4 to TRBJ2-2; 10 nucleotides agree with TRBD1. The germline V gene encodes CDR1 SGHNT and CDR2 YYREEE (reference sequence). The J segment lost 3 bases and the V segment lost 3 bases, leaving 8 bases of the junction unmatched. The CDR3 runs 17 residues. The CDR3 nucleotides are TGTGCCAGCAGCTACAATCCGGGACAGGGGCACACCGGGGAGCTGTTTTTT. Residues: CASSYNPGQGHTGELFF.

The genes are TRBV7-8 and TRBJ1-4; no firm D call. CDR3 size: 13 residues. The V end lost 5 bases, the J end lost 8 bases, and 12 bases lay between the germline ends. Germline values: CDR1 SGHVS, CDR2 FQNEAQ. The CDR3 reads CASSPMVEEKLFF. The DNA of the CDR3 is TGTGCCAGCAGCCCCATGGTTGAGGAAAAACTGTTTTTT.

The chain is built from TRBV15 and TRBJ1-5; TRBD1 agrees at 8 bases. This CDR3 comprises 19 residues. Germline loops: CDR1 LNHNV, CDR2 YYDKDF (reference sequence). The ends lost 1 base at V and 0 bases at J; junction bases unmatched: 11. CDR3 nucleotides: TGTGCCACCAGCAGAGGCGAAGGCAGGGGGCGAATTAGCAATCAGCCCCAGCATTTT. It translates to CATSRGEGRGRISNQPQHF.

The sample holds a few counts of this clone. The gene calls are TRBV3-1 (or the pseudogene TRBV3-2) and TRBJ1-3; the D gene is possibly TRBD1 (6 bases). V dropped 4 bases and J dropped 0 bases, with 7 bases sitting between them. Germline V gives CDR1 LGHDT, CDR2 YNNKEL (reference sequence). This CDR3 region has 14 residues. CDR3 nucleotides: TGTGCCAGCAGCCCCAGGGGCTCTGGAAACACCATATATTTT. Its protein product is CASSPRGSGNTIYF.

The chain is built from TRBV6-5 and TRBJ2-1; 10 nucleotides line up with TRBD2. CDR3 size: 15 residues. Trimming cost V 6 bases and J 6 bases; bases outside gene matches: 8. Germline-derived CDR1 and CDR2 are MNHEY and SVGAGI. CDR3 loop: CASRQVGLASNEQFF. CDR3 in DNA: TGTGCCAGCAGACAAGTGGGACTAGCGAGCAATGAGCAGTTCTTC.

The chain recombines TRBV5-1 with TRBJ2-1; unclear D gene. The V gene's germline CDR1 is SGHRS and CDR2 YFSETQ. This CDR3 contains 13 residues. The V and J ends lost 0 bases and 9 bases respectively, with 10 bases between them. The DNA for the CDR3 is TGCGCCAGCAGCTTGGGGCAGCAGTTTGAGCAGTTCTTC. It yields the protein CASSLGQQFEQFF.

The chain has TRBV24-1 and TRBJ1-1; D not resolved. Deletions cut 5 bases from V and 5 bases from J, with 11 bases between. The CDR3 totals 13 residues. Germline V gives CDR1 KGHDR, CDR2 SFDVKD. The CDR3 reads CATSVAGKTEAFF. For the CDR3, the DNA is TGTGCCACCAGTGTCGCGGGAAAAACTGAAGCTTTCTTT.

The chain joins TRBV19 to TRBJ1-2; D not resolved. CDR1 is LNHDA and CDR2 is SQIVND in the germline V gene (reference sequence). V shed 7 bases and J shed 0 bases, with 9 bases lying between them. This CDR3 is 13 amino acids long. In DNA, the CDR3 is TGTGCCAGTATAGGCAGTCCTAACTATGGCTACACCTTC. Its translation: CASIGSPNYGYTF.

CDR3 sequence: CASSISGGFDPPLHF. Here the CDR3 DNA reads TGTGCCAGCAGCATTAGTGGGGGGTTTGATCCACCCCTCCACTTT. The chain couples TRBV7-2 to TRBJ1-6, with TRBD1 as a possible D gene (5 bases). The CDR3 is made up of 15 amino acids. The germline gives CDR1 SGHTA, CDR2 FQGNSA. With 5 bases removed from V and 11 bases from J, the gap between germline ends came to 19 bases.

The chain combines TRBV6-2 or TRBV6-3 with TRBJ2-4; D is possibly TRBD1 or TRBD2 (7 bases each). The length of the CDR3 is 14 residues. Trimming took 4 bases from V and 7 from J, leaving 14 bases between them. Germline V gene lookup returns CDR1 MNHEY and CDR2 SVGEGT. The CDR3 DNA sequence: TGTGCCAGCAGTTCAGGGGGGGGATGGAACATTCAGTACTTC. Its translation is CASSSGGGWNIQYF.

This clone appeared a single time. The rearrangement joins TRBV27 to TRBJ1-2, with a weak D call TRBD1 (5 bases). The V gene's germline CDR1 is MNHEY and CDR2 SMNVEV (reference sequence). V was pared by 9 bases and J by 2 bases, with 19 bases between. The CDR3 runs to 15 residues. CDR3 DNA sequence: TGTGCCAGTGGGATGCCGGGGGAGAGGAACTATGGCTACACCTTC. Protein sequence: CASGMPGERNYGYTF.

The V and J genes are TRBV5-1 and TRBJ1-4, with D unclear. Germline V gene lookup returns CDR1 SGHRS and CDR2 YFSETQ. This CDR3 contains 14 residues. The V end lost 4 bases, the J end lost 3 bases, and 10 bases lay between the germline ends. The chain's CDR3 is CASSLMAPNEKLFF. The CDR3 region has the DNA TGCGCCAGCAGCCTCATGGCCCCTAATGAAAAACTGTTTTTT.

This clone showed up just once. This sequence joins TRBV5-4 and TRBJ1-5, with D uncertain. The length of the CDR3 is 15 residues. Germline assignment: CDR1 SGHNT and CDR2 YYREEE (reference sequence). V lost 5 bases and J lost 5, with 17 bases in between. CDR3 amino acids: CASSPAAGMDQPQHF. Here the CDR3 DNA reads TGTGCCAGCAGTCCGGCGGCGGGTATGGATCAGCCCCAGCATTTT.